The present T cell receptor (beta chain) was sequenced within a study of T cell responses to AZD1222 COVID-19 vaccine. Study-level findings and limits: The repertoires were collected only after the peak T cell response. Spike-specific TCR breadth and depth grew following two AZD1222 doses.

About this clone itself: Its antigen remains unknown.

The repertoire was sequenced with immunoSEQ multiplex PCR; TCRdb's copy has only in-frame clones and lacks some. Altogether 150,000 to 200,000 clones are present, 92% being singletons, with the ten largest covering about 10%. V was trimmed by 4 bases and J by 0 bases, leaving 13 bases between them. The CDR3 spans 14 residues. Germline lookup yields CDR1 GTSNPN and CDR2 SVGIG (reference sequence). The source material was peripheral blood, sampled on day 0 of AZD1222 vaccination. The receptor comes from an adult in good health. The chain couples TRBV30 to TRBJ2-7; D not resolved. CDR3 bases: TGTGCCTGGACTTACGGACCCGACTCCTACGAGCAGTACTTC. It translates to CAWTYGPDSYEQYF.